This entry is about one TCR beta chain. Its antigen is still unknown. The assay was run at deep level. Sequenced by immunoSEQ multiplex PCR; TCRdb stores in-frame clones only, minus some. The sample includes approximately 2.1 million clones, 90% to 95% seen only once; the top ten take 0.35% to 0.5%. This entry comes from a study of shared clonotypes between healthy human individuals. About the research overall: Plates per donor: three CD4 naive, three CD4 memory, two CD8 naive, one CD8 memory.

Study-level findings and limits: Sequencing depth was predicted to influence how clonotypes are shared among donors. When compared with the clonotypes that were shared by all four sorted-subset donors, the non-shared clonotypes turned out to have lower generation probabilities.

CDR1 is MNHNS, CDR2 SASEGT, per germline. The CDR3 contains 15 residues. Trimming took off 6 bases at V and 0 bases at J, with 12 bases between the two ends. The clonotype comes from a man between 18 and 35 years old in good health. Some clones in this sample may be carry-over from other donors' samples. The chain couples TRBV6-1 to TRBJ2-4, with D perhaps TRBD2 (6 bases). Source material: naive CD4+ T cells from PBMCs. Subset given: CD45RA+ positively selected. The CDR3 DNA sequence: TGTGCCAGCAGGGGGGGAGCGGGAGCCAAAAACATTCAGTACTTC. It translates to CASRGGAGAKNIQYF.